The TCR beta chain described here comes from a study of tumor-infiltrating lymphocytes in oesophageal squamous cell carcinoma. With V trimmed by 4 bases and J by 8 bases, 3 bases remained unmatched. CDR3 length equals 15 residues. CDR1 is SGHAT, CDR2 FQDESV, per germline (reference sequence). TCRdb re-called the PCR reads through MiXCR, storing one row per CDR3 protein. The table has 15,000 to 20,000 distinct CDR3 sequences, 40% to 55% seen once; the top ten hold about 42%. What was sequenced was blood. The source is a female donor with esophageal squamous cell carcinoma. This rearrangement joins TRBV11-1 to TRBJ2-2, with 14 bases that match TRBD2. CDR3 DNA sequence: TGTGCCAGCAGCTCGGGACTAGCGGGAGTTGGGGAGCTGTTTTTT. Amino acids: CASSSGLAGVGELFF.